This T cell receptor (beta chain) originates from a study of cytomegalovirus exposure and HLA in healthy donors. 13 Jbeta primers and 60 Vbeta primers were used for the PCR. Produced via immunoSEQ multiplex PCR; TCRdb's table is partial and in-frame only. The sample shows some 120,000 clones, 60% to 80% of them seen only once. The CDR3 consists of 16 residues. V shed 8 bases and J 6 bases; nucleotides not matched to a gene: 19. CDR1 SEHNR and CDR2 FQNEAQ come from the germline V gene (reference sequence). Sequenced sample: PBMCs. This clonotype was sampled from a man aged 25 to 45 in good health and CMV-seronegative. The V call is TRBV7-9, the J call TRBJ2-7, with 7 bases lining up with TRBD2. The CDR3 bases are TGTGCCAGCGGCCAGCACCGGGACCGGGACTACCGCGAGCAGTACTTC. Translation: CASGQHRDRDYREQYF.